The next 12 T cell receptor beta chains were all read from a single sample in a study of blood T cell repertoires in COVID-19. The protocol was immunoSEQ multiplex PCR, while the TCRdb copy is restricted to in-frame clones and leaves out a portion. The sample has some 150,000 clones; around 89% are singletons. Sequencing was carried out using peripheral blood. The receptors here all came from a man between 60 and 75 years old with active or convalescent COVID-19.

This clone was detected only a few times. The chain is built from TRBV4-1 and TRBJ1-2; D gene uncertain. V lost 1 base and J lost 6, with 12 bases in between. The CDR3 is 14 amino acids. Per germline, CDR1 MGHRA and CDR2 YSYEKL. This chain's CDR3 is CASSQGWAGDGYTF. The CDR3 nucleotides are TGCGCCAGCAGCCAAGGATGGGCGGGAGATGGCTACACCTTC.

V and J are TRBV7-9 and TRBJ1-6; TRBD1 agrees at 10 bases. The CDR3 runs to 14 residues. From germline, CDR1 is SEHNR and CDR2 FQNEAQ (reference sequence). Losses at the gene ends were 5 bases for V and 7 bases for J; bases not matched to a gene: 2. The CDR3 DNA reads as TGTGCCAGCAGCCCGGACAGGGGGAATTCACCCCTCCACTTT. It encodes CASSPDRGNSPLHF. The complete variable domain, with remaining parts taken from reference TRBV7-9 and TRBJ1-6, reads DTGVSQNPRHKITKRGQNVTFRCDPISEHNRLYWYRQTLGQGPEFLTYFQNEAQLEKSRLLSDRFSAERPKGSFSTLEIQRTEQGDSAMYLCASSPDRGNSPLHFGNGTRLTVT.

The rearrangement uses TRBV19 and TRBJ1-2, with D perhaps TRBD1 (5 bases). Trimming took off 5 bases at V and 4 bases at J, with 14 bases between the two ends. Germline V gene sequence: CDR1 LNHDA, CDR2 SQIVND (reference sequence). The CDR3 has 14 residues. This CDR3 is CASSSPRGSYGYTF. CDR3 nucleotides: TGTGCCAGTAGTTCCCCCCGGGGGTCCTATGGCTACACCTTC.

The chain has TRBV2 and TRBJ2-7; D gene ambiguous. The CDR3 has 14 amino acids. Germline lookup yields CDR1 SNHLY and CDR2 FYNNEI. V lost 6 bases, J lost 7 bases, and 19 bases lay in between. The CDR3 DNA follows: TGTGCCAGCAGGACGGGTGCCCTGGTTGGGGAGCAGTACTTC. Its translation: CASRTGALVGEQYF.

This chain uses TRBV4-3 with TRBJ1-2, with D possibly being TRBD1 (6 bases). The germline V and J ends were trimmed by 4 bases and 2 bases, with 8 bases remaining between them. Germline-derived CDR1 and CDR2 are LGHNA and YSLEER. The CDR3 covers 13 residues. The DNA of the CDR3 is TGCGCCAGCAGCCGACAGGCCAACTATGGCTACACCTTC. It translates to CASSRQANYGYTF.

The genes are TRBV5-1 and TRBJ1-2; D unresolved. CDR1 SGHRS and CDR2 YFSETQ come from the germline V gene. CDR3 length: 14 residues. V lost 3 bases and J lost 4, with 13 bases in between. The DNA for the CDR3 is TGCGCCAGCAGCTGGGAGGGCGAGGGCTATGGCTACACCTTC. Encoded protein: CASSWEGEGYGYTF.

The V and J genes are TRBV6-1 and TRBJ2-1, with D unclear. Trimming removed 3 bases from V and 7 bases from J, with 19 bases in between. The CDR3 covers 16 residues. Germline-derived CDR1 and CDR2 are MNHNS and SASEGT. The CDR3 here is CASSDTWRSALNEQFF. CDR3 DNA: TGTGCCAGCAGTGACACTTGGCGGAGCGCCTTAAATGAGCAGTTCTTC.

The chain uses TRBV6-5 and TRBJ1-2, with TRBD1 matching 8 bases. V lost 0 bases, J lost 2 bases, and 2 bases stayed unmatched. CDR1 MNHEY and CDR2 SVGAGI come from the germline V gene. This CDR3 comprises 15 residues. Here the CDR3 DNA reads TGTGCCAGCAGTTACTCTAGGACAGGGAACTATGGCTACACCTTC. It yields the protein CASSYSRTGNYGYTF.

The rearrangement uses TRBV11-3 and TRBJ2-3; 8 bases line up with TRBD2. Germline lookup yields CDR1 SGHNT and CDR2 YENEEA. V lost 1 base, J lost 4 bases, and 7 bases stayed unmatched. CDR3 length equals 16 residues. CDR3 in amino acids: CASSLGLPGGADTQYF. In DNA, the CDR3 is TGTGCCAGCAGCTTAGGTCTACCGGGGGGGGCAGATACGCAGTATTTT.

The chain recombines TRBV30 with TRBJ1-4; TRBD1 aligns across 8 bases. CDR3 length equals 15 residues. Germline CDR1 reads GTSNPN; CDR2 reads SVGIG (reference sequence). Unmatched junction bases numbered 10, after V lost 2 bases and J lost 8 bases. The CDR3 region has the DNA TGTGCCTGGAGTCCCCGGGACAGGCGAGGAGAAAAACTGTTTTTT. Amino acid sequence: CAWSPRDRRGEKLFF.

The chain is built from TRBV3-1 (or the pseudogene TRBV3-2) and TRBJ2-7; possible D gene TRBD1, 5 bases. CDR3 length: 16 residues. The germline V and J ends were trimmed by 6 bases and 2 bases, with 20 bases remaining between them. From germline, CDR1 is LGHDT and CDR2 YNNKEL (reference sequence). The CDR3 sequence: CASSPSTGQGTYEQYF. DNA for the CDR3: TGTGCCAGCAGTCCCTCAACCGGCCAGGGAACCTACGAGCAGTACTTC.

This sequence joins TRBV5-4 and TRBJ2-5; TRBD1 aligns across 11 bases. This CDR3 is built from 17 residues. Trimming at V came to 0 bases and at J to 3 bases, leaving 7 bases not matched to a gene. Germline CDR1 and CDR2: SGHNT and YYREEE (reference sequence). The CDR3 loop is CASSLARDRGSKETQYF. The CDR3 nucleotides read TGTGCCAGCAGCTTGGCTCGGGACAGGGGGTCGAAAGAGACCCAGTACTTC.